These 14 T cell receptor beta chains were all obtained from the same sample, sequenced in a study of identical twins. MiXCR was run by TCRdb on the 5' RACE reads, yielding one entry per CDR3 protein. Of about 530,000 distinct CDR3 sequences in the sample, roughly 15% are singletons; the top ten hold 0.35% to 0.45%. This same sample was also taken into another study, of yellow fever vaccine responses in identical twins.

Sequencing was performed on CD4+ T cells sorted from blood. The receptor source for this set is a woman aged 18-29 years in good health.

This clonotype was observed a few times. The chain combines TRBV9 with TRBJ2-1, with D uncertain. V was clipped by 0 bases and J by 0 bases, with 10 bases between them. CDR3 length: 16 residues. Per the germline V gene, CDR1 is SGDLS and CDR2 is YYNGEE. The CDR3 loop reads CASSVDQGSSYNEQFF. The DNA for the CDR3 is TGTGCCAGCAGCGTAGATCAAGGGTCCTCCTACAATGAGCAGTTCTTC.

V is TRBV7-8 and J is TRBJ2-3, with 8 nucleotides matching TRBD2. V gave up 2 bases and J gave up 2 bases; unmatched junction bases: 3. CDR1 and CDR2 from the germline V gene are SGHVS and FQNEAQ. This CDR3 region has 15 residues. The CDR3, as DNA: TGTGCCAGCAGCTTAAGGCGGGGGGACACAGATACGCAGTATTTT. Its protein product is CASSLRRGDTDTQYF.

V usage is TRBV7-2 and J usage is TRBJ1-1; 7 bases align to TRBD1. J lost 5 bases, V lost 5 bases, and 11 bases had no gene match. CDR1 SGHTA and CDR2 FQGNSA come from the germline V gene. This CDR3 spans 15 amino acids. CDR3 amino acids: CASSPRQGGSTEAFF. The DNA for the CDR3 is TGTGCCAGCAGCCCACGACAGGGTGGGTCGACTGAAGCTTTCTTT.

This clonotype is a singleton in its sample. The DNA for the CDR3 is TGTGCCAGCAGCCAAATGCCCTGGGCCCAGCATTTT. Amino acid sequence: CASSQMPWAQHF. The J gene is TRBJ1-5, the V gene TRBV28, with no clear D. CDR3 length: 12 amino acids. Germline CDR1 is MDHEN and CDR2 is SYDVKM. Trimming removed 6 bases at V and 11 bases at J, with 14 bases between. Drawing the rest from reference TRBV28 and TRBJ1-5, the complete variable domain is DVKVTQSSRYLVKRTGEKVFLECVQDMDHENMFWYRQDPGLGLRLIYFSYDVKMKEKGDIPEGYSVSREKKERFSLILESASTNQTSMYLCASSQMPWAQHFGDGTRLSIL.

The chain uses TRBV7-9 and TRBJ2-7, with no clear D. Trimming stripped 5 bases from V and 1 base from J, with 9 bases between. The length of the CDR3 is 13 residues. Germline V gene sequence: CDR1 SEHNR, CDR2 FQNEAQ (reference sequence). CDR3 sequence: CASSAQNSYEQYF. Written as DNA, the CDR3 is TGTGCCAGCAGCGCTCAGAATTCCTACGAGCAGTACTTC.

The CDR3 nucleotides read TGTGCCACCCTCCCCGGGACCGGGGATGAAAAACTGTTTTTT. Protein: CATLPGTGDEKLFF. The V gene is TRBV2, the J gene TRBJ1-4; the D gene is possibly TRBD1 (5 bases). V lost 10 bases and J 6 bases, leaving 18 bases between the germline ends. Germline V gene lookup returns CDR1 SNHLY and CDR2 FYNNEI. This CDR3 has 14 amino acids.

The chain combines TRBV20-1 with TRBJ2-5; 7 bases align to TRBD2. The V and J ends lost 1 base and 2 bases, in that order; junction bases with no gene match: 4. From germline, CDR1 is DFQATT and CDR2 SNEGSKA (reference sequence). The CDR3 extends over 14 amino acids. The CDR3 DNA sequence: TGCAGTGCTAGAGGCCCACTAGCGCAAGAGACCCAGTACTTC. Its protein product is CSARGPLAQETQYF.

This clonotype has just a few counts. This chain joins TRBV25-1 and TRBJ1-4, with D tentatively TRBD1 (5 bases). Trimming took off 3 bases at V and 3 bases at J, with 11 bases between the two ends. Germline CDR1 reads MGHDK; CDR2 reads SYGVNS. CDR3 size: 15 residues. The chain's CDR3 is CASSEVVTANEKLFF. CDR3 nucleotides: TGTGCCAGCAGTGAGGTAGTGACAGCTAATGAAAAACTGTTTTTT. Variable domain in full (rest from reference TRBV25-1 and TRBJ1-4): EADIYQTPRYLVIGTGKKITLECSQTMGHDKMYWYQQDPGMELHLIHYSYGVNSTEKGDLSSESTVSRIRTEHFPLTLESARPSHTSQYLCASSEVVTANEKLFFGSGTQLSVL.

This clonotype was seen only a few times. The chain uses TRBV12-3 or TRBV12-4 and TRBJ2-7; D is uncertain. V shed 2 bases and J shed 2 bases, with 10 bases lying between them. The CDR3 is 14 amino acids. CDR3 sequence reads: CASSLSGFTYEQYF. The DNA of the CDR3 is TGTGCCAGCAGTTTATCCGGGTTTACCTACGAGCAGTACTTC.

This clonotype was counted a few times. The gene calls are TRBV7-2 and TRBJ1-2, with a possible D match to TRBD1 (6 bases). V gave up 5 bases and J gave up 7 bases, with 20 bases separating them. In germline, CDR1 is SGHTA, CDR2 FQGNSA. The length of the CDR3 is 15 residues. The CDR3 DNA follows: TGTGCCAGCAGCCACGACGAGTGGGGGGCGCTTGGCTACACCTTC. Its protein is CASSHDEWGALGYTF.

The table lists this clonotype with a few counts. The chain carries TRBV12-3 or TRBV12-4 and TRBJ2-1; D is uncertain. The CDR3 totals 11 residues. V lost 5 bases to trimming and J lost 9 bases, with 8 bases between them. CDR3 amino acids: CASSQRSEQFF. The CDR3 DNA reads as TGTGCCAGCAGTCAGCGTTCTGAGCAGTTCTTC.

The chain carries TRBV3-1 and TRBJ1-4; TRBD1 matches 7 bases. The germline gives CDR1 LGHDT, CDR2 YNNKEL (reference sequence). This CDR3 has 15 residues. V shed 2 bases, J shed 4 bases, and the junction held 4 bases outside the gene matches. The CDR3 spells CASSQKTGSNEKLFF. The CDR3 DNA sequence: TGTGCCAGCAGCCAAAAGACAGGGAGTAATGAAAAACTGTTTTTT.

This clonotype has ten or more counts. The chain recombines TRBV5-1 with TRBJ2-3; 10 nucleotides agree with TRBD2. CDR3 length: 18 amino acids. Germline loops: CDR1 SGHRS, CDR2 YFSETQ. With V trimmed by 0 bases and J by 4 bases, 11 bases remained unmatched. The CDR3 protein is CASSLEGWLAGVPDTQYF. CDR3 sequence (DNA): TGCGCCAGCAGCTTGGAAGGTTGGCTAGCGGGAGTTCCAGATACGCAGTATTTT.

This clonotype has a handful of counts. The chain employs TRBV2 and TRBJ1-2, with D uncertain. Trimming pared 7 bases from V and 3 bases from J, leaving 21 bases between. The CDR3 is 16 amino acids. Germline V lookup: CDR1 SNHLY, CDR2 FYNNEI. The CDR3: CASTKRAVILDYGYTF. As DNA, the CDR3 is TGTGCCAGCACCAAGCGGGCAGTTATTCTAGACTATGGCTACACCTTC.